The clone carrying this TCR beta chain was observed at least ten times. The CDR3 contains 14 residues. Trimming removed 6 bases from V and 4 bases from J, with 12 bases in between. The germline CDR1 and CDR2 sequences are SNHLY and FYNNEI. The data were obtained in a study of identical twins. TCRdb reprocessed the 5' RACE reads with MiXCR, giving one entry per CDR3 protein. Here the sample spans 450,000 or so distinct CDR3 sequences, approximately 15% being singletons. This sample was shared with a second study, whose subject was yellow fever vaccine responses in identical twins.

The receptor comes from a woman aged 18-29 years in good health. Sequenced material: CD4+ T cells sorted from blood. The chain is built from TRBV2 and TRBJ2-2; D ambiguous. The CDR3 spells CASSPRILTGELFF. In DNA, the CDR3 is TGTGCCAGCAGCCCCCGTATCCTCACCGGGGAGCTGTTTTTT.